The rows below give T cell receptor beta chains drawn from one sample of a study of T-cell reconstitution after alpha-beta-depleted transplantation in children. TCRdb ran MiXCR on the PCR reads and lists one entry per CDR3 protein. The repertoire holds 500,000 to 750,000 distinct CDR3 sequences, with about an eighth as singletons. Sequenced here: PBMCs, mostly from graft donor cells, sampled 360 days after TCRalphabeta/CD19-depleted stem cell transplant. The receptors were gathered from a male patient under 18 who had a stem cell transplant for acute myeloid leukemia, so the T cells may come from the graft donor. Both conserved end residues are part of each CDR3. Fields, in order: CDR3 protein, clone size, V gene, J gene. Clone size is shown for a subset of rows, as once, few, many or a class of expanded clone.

cdr3_aa: CSAVFMGFVGGSGQQTQYF
clone_size: NA
v_call: TRBV20-1
j_call: TRBJ2-5

cdr3_aa: CASSLYTLTWLIYGYTF
clone_size: many
v_call: TRBV28
j_call: TRBJ1-2

cdr3_aa: CSALDEAYQETQYF
clone_size: NA
v_call: TRBV20-1
j_call: TRBJ2-5

cdr3_aa: CASSWATYNEQFF
clone_size: NA
v_call: TRBV2
j_call: TRBJ2-1

cdr3_aa: CASSLGPTGLTSGELFF
clone_size: many
v_call: TRBV7-3
j_call: TRBJ2-2

cdr3_aa: CATSDLTRSSYNEQFF
clone_size: few
v_call: TRBV24-1
j_call: TRBJ2-1

cdr3_aa: CSASDPQETQYF
clone_size: few
v_call: TRBV20-1
j_call: TRBJ2-5

cdr3_aa: CASSYRGQTNNSPLHF
clone_size: NA
v_call: TRBV7-8
j_call: TRBJ1-6

cdr3_aa: CASSERTGNQPQHF
clone_size: NA
v_call: TRBV7-2
j_call: TRBJ1-5

cdr3_aa: CASSLRDGDQPQHF
clone_size: few
v_call: TRBV7-2
j_call: TRBJ1-5

cdr3_aa: CASSPGQGAYEQYF
clone_size: many
v_call: TRBV18
j_call: TRBJ2-7

cdr3_aa: CASTLRPVGAKDIQYF
clone_size: few
v_call: TRBV9
j_call: TRBJ2-4

cdr3_aa: CATSRERAGGGYQETQYF
clone_size: few
v_call: TRBV15
j_call: TRBJ2-5

cdr3_aa: CASSLEASSQPQHF
clone_size: many
v_call: TRBV5-1
j_call: TRBJ1-5

cdr3_aa: CSAKGGEAEAFF
clone_size: NA
v_call: TRBV29-1
j_call: TRBJ1-1

cdr3_aa: CASSLGGGLNTGELFF
clone_size: few
v_call: TRBV5-4
j_call: TRBJ2-2

cdr3_aa: CASTTFDRRSSYEQYF
clone_size: few
v_call: TRBV28
j_call: TRBJ2-7

cdr3_aa: CSASTGTGGWNEQFF
clone_size: NA
v_call: TRBV20-1
j_call: TRBJ2-1

cdr3_aa: CATSDFNRLAGTYEQYF
clone_size: many
v_call: TRBV24-1
j_call: TRBJ2-7

cdr3_aa: CASSQDRRKASSTVGQYF
clone_size: many
v_call: TRBV3-1
j_call: TRBJ2-5

cdr3_aa: CASSGSGRWADTQYF
clone_size: NA
v_call: TRBV5-6
j_call: TRBJ2-3

cdr3_aa: CAISELAGGAQNIQYF
clone_size: NA
v_call: TRBV10-3
j_call: TRBJ2-4

cdr3_aa: CASSLSGQGTTEAFF
clone_size: few
v_call: TRBV7-8
j_call: TRBJ1-1

cdr3_aa: CASSGLGQGAHEQYF
clone_size: many
v_call: TRBV6-1
j_call: TRBJ2-7

cdr3_aa: CASSIGQENTEAFF
clone_size: NA
v_call: TRBV19
j_call: TRBJ1-1

cdr3_aa: CASSPPSGRYQETQYF
clone_size: few
v_call: TRBV3-1
j_call: TRBJ2-5

cdr3_aa: CSPLPAGHSYNEQFF
clone_size: NA
v_call: TRBV29-1
j_call: TRBJ2-1

cdr3_aa: CSADRTYEQYF
clone_size: NA
v_call: TRBV20-1
j_call: TRBJ2-7

cdr3_aa: CASSHDRGFDNEQFF
clone_size: NA
v_call: TRBV7-3
j_call: TRBJ2-1

cdr3_aa: CASSLAGMYWSF
clone_size: few
v_call: TRBV28
j_call: TRBJ2-4

cdr3_aa: CASSPTPSGAGYQETQYF
clone_size: many
v_call: TRBV7-6
j_call: TRBJ2-5

cdr3_aa: CASSPGGGWNTEAFF
clone_size: many
v_call: TRBV28
j_call: TRBJ1-1

cdr3_aa: CASIPVLAYEQYF
clone_size: NA
v_call: TRBV23-1
j_call: TRBJ2-7

cdr3_aa: CASSLDLPSYEQYF
clone_size: NA
v_call: TRBV7-9
j_call: TRBJ2-7

cdr3_aa: CASINTTTSGNYNEQFF
clone_size: NA
v_call: TRBV6-2/TRBV6-3
j_call: TRBJ2-1

cdr3_aa: CASSLGLAVPSSSYNEQFF
clone_size: many
v_call: TRBV5-1
j_call: TRBJ2-1

cdr3_aa: CASIYSGRPYEQYF
clone_size: NA
v_call: TRBV12-3/TRBV12-4
j_call: TRBJ2-7

cdr3_aa: CASSPTSGHRGQPQHF
clone_size: NA
v_call: TRBV4-2
j_call: TRBJ1-5

cdr3_aa: CASTRLDTVTDTQYF
clone_size: NA
v_call: TRBV4-2
j_call: TRBJ2-3

cdr3_aa: CSALGLAGASSYEQYF
clone_size: NA
v_call: TRBV20-1
j_call: TRBJ2-7

cdr3_aa: CASRWENTGELFF
clone_size: few
v_call: TRBV28
j_call: TRBJ2-2

cdr3_aa: CASSLGASGSVYNEQFF
clone_size: NA
v_call: TRBV7-7
j_call: TRBJ2-1

cdr3_aa: CASSPLAGGPPGELFF
clone_size: NA
v_call: TRBV9
j_call: TRBJ2-2

cdr3_aa: CSVVPPFGKQYF
clone_size: NA
v_call: TRBV29-1
j_call: TRBJ2-7

cdr3_aa: CASSELGTGSGEQYF
clone_size: few
v_call: TRBV6-4
j_call: TRBJ2-7

cdr3_aa: CSAGLVRVTDTQYF
clone_size: few
v_call: TRBV20-1
j_call: TRBJ2-3

cdr3_aa: CASSLRLPLNNEQFF
clone_size: few
v_call: TRBV27
j_call: TRBJ2-1

cdr3_aa: CAWSMGQSSGNTIYF
clone_size: NA
v_call: TRBV30
j_call: TRBJ1-3

cdr3_aa: CSARDLRTLLYEQYF
clone_size: many
v_call: TRBV20-1
j_call: TRBJ2-7

cdr3_aa: CASSPYPGRDTVELFF
clone_size: few
v_call: TRBV12-3/TRBV12-4
j_call: TRBJ2-2

cdr3_aa: CASSYSGTKFYGYTF
clone_size: few
v_call: TRBV6-2/TRBV6-3
j_call: TRBJ1-2

cdr3_aa: CASSQGPYSNQPQHF
clone_size: few
v_call: TRBV5-1
j_call: TRBJ1-5

cdr3_aa: CASSLGFGETQYF
clone_size: NA
v_call: TRBV13
j_call: TRBJ2-5

cdr3_aa: CATKGEKLFF
clone_size: NA
v_call: TRBV12-3/TRBV12-4
j_call: TRBJ1-4

cdr3_aa: CSVEGLDRVGEQFF
clone_size: many
v_call: TRBV29-1
j_call: TRBJ2-1

cdr3_aa: CSVRTGGDEQYF
clone_size: few
v_call: TRBV29-1
j_call: TRBJ2-7

cdr3_aa: CATALVATYGYTF
clone_size: few
v_call: TRBV6-5
j_call: TRBJ1-2